What follows are 24 T cell receptor beta chains derived from one specimen sequenced in a study of metastatic and nonmetastatic thyroid tumors. TCRdb ran MiXCR on the PCR reads. The sample lists 30,000 to 40,000 clones; about a fifth were seen once. Each patient went into thyroid surgery without having received any treatment. Sequencing was carried out using tumor tissue. Receptors originate from a male donor with papillary thyroid cancer or a benign thyroid nodule (not recorded which). Some clones in this sample may be carry-over from other donors' samples.

The table lists this clone with many counts. The chain is built from TRBV27 and TRBJ1-6, with TRBD1 identical over 10 bases. The ends lost 6 bases at V and 10 bases at J; junction bases unmatched: 9. The CDR3 consists of 15 residues. Germline V gene lookup returns CDR1 MNHEY and CDR2 SMNVEV (reference sequence). The CDR3 here is CASRYLTGGASPLHF. CDR3 DNA: TGTGCCAGCAGATACCTGACAGGGGGCGCGTCACCCCTCCACTTT.

In its sample, this clone was seen many times. The chain links TRBV6-2 or TRBV6-3 to TRBJ2-1; 8 bases fit TRBD1. The CDR3 is 18 residues long. Per the germline V gene, CDR1 is MNHEY and CDR2 is SVGEGT. The V gene end was trimmed by 0 bases and the J gene end by 2 bases; junction bases not matched to a gene: 9. In DNA, the CDR3 is TGTGCCAGCAGTTACTCGAGGACAGGGCGGCTAGCCTACAATGAGCAGTTCTTC. Its protein product is CASSYSRTGRLAYNEQFF.

This clone was counted at least ten times. The gene calls are TRBV11-2 and TRBJ2-1; no firm D call. This CDR3 spans 11 amino acids. The ends were cut back, 1 base at V and 15 bases at J, with 10 bases in the middle. Per germline, CDR1 SGHAT and CDR2 FQNNGV. The CDR3 region is CASSLGGSLFF. The CDR3 DNA sequence: TGTGCCAGCAGCTTAGGAGGAAGCTTGTTCTTC.

The chain uses TRBV27 and TRBJ2-5; 8 bases map to TRBD2. The CDR3 is made up of 13 amino acids. The germline gives CDR1 MNHEY, CDR2 SMNVEV (reference sequence). V was pared by 6 bases and J by 5 bases, with 5 bases of the junction left unmatched. CDR3: CASRAGGHETQYF. The CDR3 DNA reads as TGTGCCAGCAGGGCGGGAGGTCATGAGACCCAGTACTTC.

V is TRBV5-1 and J is TRBJ2-5; 8 bases align to TRBD2. The CDR3 is 18 residues long. J gave up 2 bases and V 0 bases, and 12 bases lay outside the gene matches. The germline CDR1 and CDR2 sequences are SGHRS and YFSETQ. CDR3 nucleotide sequence: TGCGCCAGCAGCTTGGGGGGGAGGACTAGCCGGGGACAAGAGACCCAGTACTTC. This encodes CASSLGGRTSRGQETQYF.

V and J are TRBV28 and TRBJ2-7; 7 positions match TRBD1. V shed 5 bases and J 2 bases; nucleotides not matched to a gene: 6. CDR3 length: 14 amino acids. Germline V gene sequence: CDR1 MDHEN, CDR2 SYDVKM. CDR3 DNA sequence: TGTGCCAGCAGTACAGGGGCTTTTCCCTACGAGCAGTACTTC. Translating it yields CASSTGAFPYEQYF. Full variable domain (rest looked up from reference TRBV28 and TRBJ2-7): DVKVTQSSRYLVKRTGEKVFLECVQDMDHENMFWYRQDPGLGLRLIYFSYDVKMKEKGDIPEGYSVSREKKERFSLILESASTNQTSMYLCASSTGAFPYEQYFGPGTRLTVT.

The genes are TRBV11-2 and TRBJ2-1; possible D gene TRBD2, 6 bases. The J call may be mistaken, given a closer DNA end match to TRBJ2-5. The CDR3 consists of 15 residues. Germline V gene sequence: CDR1 SGHAT, CDR2 FQNNGV. CDR3 sequence reads: CASHSRRDGKETQYF. The CDR3 DNA reads as TGTGCCAGCCATTCTCGGAGGGATGGGAAAGAGACCCAGTACTTC.

The CDR3 nucleotides are TGTGCCAGCGCCTTCCATAGACAGCCGGGACTAGCGGGAGGTCCTAGGTACGAGCAGTACTTC. This codes for CASAFHRQPGLAGGPRYEQYF. This sequence joins TRBV6-4 and TRBJ2-7; 15 bases fit TRBD2. The ends lost 8 bases at V and 4 bases at J; junction bases unmatched: 24. Germline CDR1 reads MRHNA; CDR2 reads SNTAGT. The CDR3 spans 21 residues.

Of note for this clone: Compared with germline, one end of the junction differs, possibly owing to a read error. The J gene is TRBJ1-5, the V gene TRBV6-2 or TRBV6-3; TRBD1 agrees at 8 bases. Germline CDR1 reads MNHEY; CDR2 reads SVGEGT. The CDR3 has 14 residues. This CDR3 reads CASGQSGGYQPHHF. For the CDR3, the DNA is TGTGCCAGCGGTCAATCAGGGGGCTATCAGCCCCATCATTTT.

This clone was counted ten times or more. The V call is TRBV10-3, the J call TRBJ2-1; 9 bases map to TRBD1. The CDR3 is made up of 16 amino acids. With V trimmed by 0 bases and J by 8 bases, 8 bases remained unmatched. Looked up from germline, CDR1 is ENHRY and CDR2 is SYGVKD. This chain's CDR3 is CAISESSTGGSDEQFF. DNA of the CDR3: TGTGCCATCAGTGAGTCGAGTACAGGGGGCTCCGATGAGCAGTTCTTC.

This clone was seen at least ten times. V gene TRBV7-2 combines with J gene TRBJ1-1; 8 bases line up with TRBD1. This CDR3 is 14 amino acids long. Germline V CDR1 and CDR2: SGHTA, FQGNSA. J lost 2 bases, V lost 5 bases, and 4 bases had no gene match. CDR3 protein: CASSRGQVNTEAFF. CDR3 bases: TGTGCCAGCAGCCGGGGACAGGTAAACACTGAAGCTTTCTTT.

V is TRBV28 and J is TRBJ2-2; no reliable D call. Germline CDR1 and CDR2: MDHEN and SYDVKM. The V gene lost 5 bases and the J gene lost 0 bases, with 13 bases spanning the gap. The CDR3 has 16 residues. In nucleotides, the CDR3 is TGTGCCAGCAGTCCCCCGCCGCGGTCGAACACCGGGGAGCTGTTTTTT. Its translation is CASSPPPRSNTGELFF.

This chain uses TRBV28 with TRBJ2-3, with D tentatively TRBD2 (5 bases). CDR1 and CDR2 (germline): MDHEN, SYDVKM. V lost 3 bases and J lost 3, with 13 bases in between. This CDR3 spans 15 amino acids. The CDR3 sequence is CASSFPGLGTDTQYF. In DNA form, the CDR3 reads TGTGCCAGCAGTTTCCCGGGATTAGGAACAGATACGCAGTATTTT.

This clone appeared many times. The CDR3 DNA follows: TGTGCCAGCAGCCTAGGACAGGGTAATCATGAGCAGTTCTTC. It yields the protein CASSLGQGNHEQFF. The chain is built from TRBV7-3 and TRBJ2-1; TRBD1 matches 8 bases. The CDR3 is made up of 14 amino acids. From germline, CDR1 is SGHTA and CDR2 FQGTGA. V was clipped by 5 bases and J by 8 bases; unmatched bases: 8.

This clone was counted at least ten times. The CDR3 here is CASSLTDSRNNSPLHF. The CDR3 DNA is TGCGCCAGCAGCTTGACGGACAGTCGCAATAATTCACCCCTCCACTTT. This chain uses TRBV5-1 with TRBJ1-6, with D possibly TRBD1 on 6 matching bases. CDR1 is SGHRS and CDR2 is YFSETQ in the germline V gene. This CDR3 region has 16 residues. Trimming removed 1 base from V and 5 bases from J, with 13 bases in between.

V gene TRBV5-1 combines with J gene TRBJ2-2; 12 bases fit TRBD1. Germline V CDR1 and CDR2: SGHRS, YFSETQ. CDR3 length equals 15 residues. Trimming cost V 4 bases and J 4 bases; bases outside gene matches: 2. Here the CDR3 reads CASSAGQGATGELFF. In DNA form, the CDR3 reads TGCGCCAGCAGCGCGGGACAGGGGGCCACCGGGGAGCTGTTTTTT.

In this sample, this clone turned up many times. A much larger clonotype is one base distant, so this may be a read error. The rearrangement joins TRBV24-1 to TRBJ2-3; tentative D call: TRBD1 (5 bases). The closer fit of TRBJ1-5 to the DNA end suggests the J call may be wrong. CDR1 is KGHDR and CDR2 is SFDVKD in the germline V gene. There are 14 residues in the CDR3. The CDR3 here is CATSDFPRADTQHF. CDR3 DNA: TGTGCCACCAGTGATTTCCCCAGGGCAGATACGCAGCATTTT.

This clone has more than one count but fewer than ten. The V and J genes are TRBV6-2 or TRBV6-3 and TRBJ2-7, with TRBD1 as a possible D gene (5 bases). Germline V lookup: CDR1 MNHEY, CDR2 SVGEGT. Trimming pared 2 bases from V and 2 bases from J, leaving 13 bases between. The CDR3 is made up of 15 amino acids. CDR3 amino acids: CASSYPDRPTYEQYF. CDR3 DNA: TGTGCCAGCAGTTACCCCGACAGACCAACCTACGAGCAGTACTTC.

The rearrangement joins TRBV7-2 to TRBJ1-1; a weak D match, TRBD1 (6 bases). This CDR3 comprises 15 residues. Germline CDR1 is SGHTA and CDR2 is FQGNSA. The V gene lost 2 bases and the J gene lost 3 bases, with 13 bases spanning the gap. CDR3 region: CASSLSRGAYTEAFF. CDR3 sequence (DNA): TGTGCCAGCAGCTTATCCCGGGGGGCGTACACTGAAGCTTTCTTT.

Regarding this clone: At one boundary the junction diverges from the germline segment, which might be a read error. This sequence joins TRBV28 and TRBJ1-1; no clear D gene. The CDR3 is made up of 15 amino acids. Looked up from germline, CDR1 is MDHEN and CDR2 is SYDVKM. The CDR3 DNA is TGTGCCAGCAGTCCTAGAGGGTTTCTGAACACTGAAGATTTCTTT. Its translation is CASSPRGFLNTEDFF.

This clone appeared many times. The chain employs TRBV5-1 and TRBJ2-5, with TRBD2 matching 7 bases. The CDR3 is 15 residues long. J was trimmed by 2 bases and V by 0 bases; bases with no gene match: 4. The V gene's germline CDR1 is SGHRS and CDR2 YFSETQ. CDR3: CASSLAIGGQETQYF. DNA for the CDR3: TGCGCCAGCAGCTTGGCCATCGGGGGGCAAGAGACCCAGTACTTC. Full variable domain (remainder filled in from reference TRBV5-1 and TRBJ2-5): KAGVTQTPRYLIKTRGQQVTLSCSPISGHRSVSWYQQTPGQGLQFLFEYFSETQRNKGNFPGRFSGRQFSNSRSEMNVSTLELGDSALYLCASSLAIGGQETQYFGPGTRLLVL.

The V call is TRBV6-2 or TRBV6-3, the J call TRBJ1-2; D remains ambiguous. Germline V lookup: CDR1 MNHEY, CDR2 SVGEGT. Trimming cost V 5 bases and J 2 bases, with 9 bases left between them. This CDR3 spans 13 amino acids. CDR3 sequence (DNA): TGTGCCAGCAGTCCGGGTGGGAACTATGGCTACACCTTC. Its translation: CASSPGGNYGYTF.

Worth noting for this clone: A read error may produce the germline difference seen at one junction end. This sequence joins TRBV6-5 and TRBJ2-3; D uncertain. The germline gives CDR1 MNHEY, CDR2 SVGAGI. The CDR3 has 14 amino acids. The CDR3 protein is CASSLGIGTDTQYF. CDR3 in DNA: TGCGCCAGCAGTTTGGGGATCGGGACAGATACGCAGTATTTT.

This clone occurred many times. The rearrangement uses TRBV2 and TRBJ2-7, with 14 bases lining up with TRBD2. V trimming: 6 bases; J trimming: 7 bases; junction bases outside the gene matches: 14. Germline V gene data show CDR1 as SNHLY and CDR2 as FYNNEI. This CDR3 spans 17 amino acids. CDR3 nucleotides: TGTGCCAGCAGCGACCGTCAGACTAGCGGGAGGGTTGGAGAGCAGTACTTC. It yields the protein CASSDRQTSGRVGEQYF.